One sample yielded the 7 T cell receptor beta chains listed below, sequenced in a study of PD-L1 blockade in urothelial cancer. Method: immunoSEQ multiplex PCR; TCRdb's copy keeps in-frame clones and lacks some. The sample lists roughly 54,000 clones, around 90% seen once, with about 15% in the top ten. Time point in this sample: pretreatment peripheral blood. The specimen comprised PBMCs, sampled around atezolizumab (anti-PD-L1) treatment. These receptors all come from a woman aged 60-75 years with urothelial cancer.

This chain joins TRBV7-8 and TRBJ2-7; 12 nucleotides align to TRBD2. In germline, CDR1 is SGHVS, CDR2 FQNEAQ. V lost 0 bases, J lost 0 bases, and 6 bases stayed unmatched. The CDR3 sequence is 18 residues long. CDR3 DNA: TGTGCCAGCAGCTTAGCCTCTCTGACTAGCGGGAGCTCCTACGAGCAGTACTTC. Protein sequence: CASSLASLTSGSSYEQYF.

The chain uses TRBV19 and TRBJ2-7; 7 nucleotides line up with TRBD2. The germline V gene has CDR1 LNHDA and CDR2 SQIVND (reference sequence). The CDR3 is 17 residues long. The trim removed 2 bases at V and 2 bases at J, leaving 12 bases unmatched. CDR3 sequence: CASSIRGAGRKTYEQYF. CDR3 coding DNA: TGTGCCAGTAGTATAAGGGGAGCGGGACGTAAGACCTACGAGCAGTACTTC.

The J gene is TRBJ2-7, the V gene TRBV7-2; 10 bases agree with TRBD2. CDR1 and CDR2 (germline): SGHTA, FQGNSA. V lost 4 bases to trimming and J lost 3 bases; unmatched junction nucleotides: 3. This CDR3 comprises 14 residues. The CDR3, as DNA: TGTGCCAGCAGCTCGGGACTAGCGAACTACGAGCAGTACTTC. This codes for CASSSGLANYEQYF.

V is TRBV21-1 and J is TRBJ1-1; TRBD1, the table's D call, was not compared with the DNA. TRBV21-1 is a recognized pseudogene. This CDR3 has 18 amino acids. CDR3 in amino acids: CASSKDGVVDREFGEAFF. The CDR3 DNA reads as TGTGCCAGCAGCAAAGATGGCGTGGTAGACAGGGAATTCGGTGAAGCTTTCTTT.

The chain employs TRBV7-6 and TRBJ1-1; 9 positions agree with TRBD1. The CDR3 is 14 residues long. V shed 5 bases, J shed 5 bases, and the junction held 6 bases outside the gene matches. The germline V gene encodes CDR1 SGHVS and CDR2 FNYEAQ. The CDR3 reads CASSPRQGVTEAFF. In DNA form, the CDR3 reads TGTGCCAGCAGCCCCCGACAGGGGGTGACTGAAGCTTTCTTT.

The CDR3 bases are TGCGCCAGCAGTATGGGACAGGCTAACTATGGCTACACCTTC. Protein product: CASSMGQANYGYTF. The rearrangement uses TRBV5-1 and TRBJ1-2, with TRBD1 matching 8 bases. CDR1 and CDR2 from the germline V gene are SGHRS and YFSETQ. V was clipped by 5 bases and J by 0 bases; unmatched bases: 3. The CDR3 contains 14 residues.

The rearrangement joins TRBV19 to TRBJ2-3, with TRBD2 matching 7 bases. CDR3 size: 12 residues. The V gene end was trimmed by 11 bases and the J gene end by 0 bases; junction bases not matched to a gene: 2. Germline lookup yields CDR1 LNHDA and CDR2 SQIVND (reference sequence). The CDR3 loop reads CAPRGSTDTQYF. CDR3 nucleotide sequence: TGTGCCCCGCGGGGGAGCACAGATACGCAGTATTTT. Filled out from reference TRBV19 and TRBJ2-3, the complete variable domain reads DGGITQSPKYLFRKEGQNVTLSCEQNLNHDAMYWYRQDPGQGLRLIYYSQIVNDFQKGDIAEGYSVSREKKESFPLTVTSAQKNPTAFYLCAPRGSTDTQYFGPGTRLTVL.